This is a list of T cell receptor beta chains from one sample in a study of T cells in Graves' hyperthyroidism and ophthalmopathy. Each CDR3 protein gets one entry after TCRdb re-called the multiplex PCR reads with MiXCR. The sample lists fewer than 55,000 distinct CDR3 sequences; roughly 50% were seen once. What was sequenced was peripheral blood or thyroid tissue (not recorded which). Every receptor here comes from a man aged 18 to 29 with Graves' hyperthyroidism. Both conserved end residues are part of each CDR3. A D gene is named only where the DNA matches it firmly. Clone size, where shown, is once, few, many, or a class for clones that have expanded.

clone_size j_call v_call d_call cdr3_nt cdr3_aa
- TRBJ2-6 TRBV10-3 TRBD1 TGTGCCATCAGGCGGGCAGGGGGCAACGTCCTGACTTTC CAIRRAGGNVLTF
- TRBJ1-5 TRBV2 - TGTGCCAGCAGTGAAGGCCATCAGCCCCAGCATTTT CASSEGHQPQHF
- TRBJ1-1 TRBV15 - TGTGCCACCAGCAGCTTACAGGGGAACACTGAAGCTTTCTTT CATSSLQGNTEAFF
- TRBJ1-2 TRBV7-9 - TGTGCCAGCAGCTTAACGGAAAACACCGGCTACACCTTC CASSLTENTGYTF
- TRBJ2-5 TRBV7-9 - TGTGCCAGCAGCCTGGGACCTGCAGAGACCCAGTACTTC CASSLGPAETQYF
many TRBJ1-3 TRBV6-7 - TGTGCCAGCACCCAACGACAGCCGAGCTCTGGAAACACCATATATTTT CASTQRQPSSGNTIYF
few TRBJ1-3 TRBV20-1 - TGCAGTGCCCGAAGCCCTGGAAACACCATATATTTT CSARSPGNTIYF
- TRBJ2-7 TRBV7-2 TRBD1 TGTGCCAGCAGCCAGGATCCAACCGTGGGACAGGGCCCCCACGAGCAGTACTTC CASSQDPTVGQGPHEQYF
- TRBJ1-1 TRBV5-1 - TGCGCCAGCACACTCCAGGGGAACACTGAAGCTTTCTTT CASTLQGNTEAFF
- TRBJ2-7 TRBV15 - TGTGCCACCAGCAGCCCGGGGCACAGTCTGAGGGAGCAGTACTTC CATSSPGHSLREQYF
many TRBJ1-6 TRBV19 - TGTGCCAGTAGTATAGCTCTGGGGGTCGGTTCACCCCTCCACTTT CASSIALGVGSPLHF
many TRBJ1-2 TRBV10-3 TRBD1 TGTGCCATCAGTGACGGGACAGGGTTTTATGGCTACACCTTC CAISDGTGFYGYTF
many TRBJ2-5 TRBV7-2 TRBD2 TGTGCCAGCAGCAAAACTAGCGGGAGGGCCTTCTGGGAGACCCAGTACTTC CASSKTSGRAFWETQYF
- TRBJ1-1 TRBV15 - TGTGCCACCAGCAGTTCAGTCCCGGGACTGCCCACTGAAGCTTTCTTT CATSSSVPGLPTEAFF
- TRBJ2-5 TRBV29-1 TRBD2 TGCAGCGTGAGGCCCGGGACTAGCGGGAGCCGACGGGAGACCCAGTACTTC CSVRPGTSGSRRETQYF
- TRBJ1-3 TRBV15 - TGTGCCACCAGCAGGTTAAGCTCTGGAAACACCATATATTTT CATSRLSSGNTIYF
- TRBJ1-1 TRBV6-5 TRBD1 TGTGCCAGCAGTCGTGACGACAGGGGTTATACTGAAGCTTCCTTT CASSRDDRGYTEASF
- TRBJ1-1 TRBV7-2 TRBD1 TGTGCCAGCAGCTGGCCGGGGACAGGGCCCAACACTGAAGCTTACTTT CASSWPGTGPNTEAYF
many TRBJ1-2 TRBV3-1 - TGTGCCAGCAGCCAAGCTGGCGCGGCTAACTATGGCTACACCTTC CASSQAGAANYGYTF
- TRBJ2-1 TRBV4-1 TRBD1 TGCGCCAGCAGCCAAGATGGGACAGGGGCGTACAATGAGCAGTTCTTC CASSQDGTGAYNEQFF
- TRBJ2-7 TRBV4-2 - TGTGCCAGCTCGCACGCGGGGAGCTCCTACGAGCAGTACTTC CASSHAGSSYEQYF
few TRBJ2-5 TRBV7-8 - TGTGCCAGCAGCAGTACAGTTCAAGAGACCCAGTACTTC CASSSTVQETQYF
- TRBJ2-5 TRBV29-1 TRBD1 TGCAGCGCATGGGGACAGGGGACTAGGGCCCAGTACTTC CSAWGQGTRAQYF
- TRBJ2-7 TRBV11-2 TRBD2 TGTGCCAGCAGCTTACGGGGGGACTACTACGAGCAGTACTTC CASSLRGDYYEQYF
many TRBJ2-5 TRBV4-1 TRBD2 TGCGCCAGCAGCCACATCGCGGGGGGGAGGGAGACCCAGTACTTC CASSHIAGGRETQYF
- TRBJ2-5 TRBV13 TRBD1 TGTGCCAGCAGCTCGACAGGGCGAGAGACCCAGTACTTC CASSSTGRETQYF
many TRBJ2-7 TRBV20-1 TRBD2 TGCAGTGCTCTCACCCCTAGCGGCGGCTCGAAAGAGCAGTACTTC CSALTPSGGSKEQYF
many TRBJ1-1 TRBV7-2 - TGTGCCAGCAGCTTGGACAAGAACACTGAAGCTTTCTTT CASSLDKNTEAFF
- TRBJ1-1 TRBV7-9 TRBD1 TGTGCCAGCAGCGAGACAGGGGGTGACGACACTGAAGCTTTCTTT CASSETGGDDTEAFF
many TRBJ2-7 TRBV5-1 TRBD1 TGCGCCAGCAGTACCGGGACAGGGGACCCCTACGAGCAGTACTTC CASSTGTGDPYEQYF
once TRBJ1-1 TRBV14 TRBD1 TGTGCCAGCAGCCAAGGACAGGGACCTGAAGCTTTCTTT CASSQGQGPEAFF
many TRBJ1-3 TRBV28 - TGTGCCAGCAAAGGGCTTCACTCTGGAAACACCATATATTTT CASKGLHSGNTIYF
many TRBJ1-1 TRBV6-1 TRBD1 TGTGCCAGCAAAACTGAGGGGGCACGTACTGAAGCTTTCTTT CASKTEGARTEAFF
few TRBJ1-1 TRBV10-3 - TGTGCCATCAGTGAGTCTCTCGGCAAAAAAGGAACTGAAGCTTTCTTT CAISESLGKKGTEAFF
once TRBJ1-1 TRBV12-3/TRBV12-4 - TGTGCCAGCAGCCGAGAGGGGCGAGAGAACACTGAAGCTTTCTTT CASSREGRENTEAFF
- TRBJ1-4 TRBV4-2 - TGTGCCAGCAGCCAAGACAGCCGCTATAATGAAAAACTGTTTTTT CASSQDSRYNEKLFF
- TRBJ1-5 TRBV20-1 TRBD1 TGCAGTGCTAGAGGGGACAGCCGAGCCAGGGCCCAGCATTTT CSARGDSRARAQHF
many TRBJ2-7 TRBV9 - TGTGCCAGCAGCGTAGGCACAGCCAGGGCGTACGAGCAGTACTTC CASSVGTARAYEQYF
many TRBJ1-5 TRBV6-2/TRBV6-3 - TGTGCCAGCAGTTGGAATGGGGGGGCCAATCAGCCCCAGCATTTT CASSWNGGANQPQHF
- TRBJ2-6 TRBV10-3 - TGTGCCATCGGGGTCTCTGGGGCCAACGTCCTGACTTTC CAIGVSGANVLTF
many TRBJ1-2 TRBV7-2 TRBD1 TGTGCCAGCAGCGCAGAGGGGGCCGGGACAGGGGACTATGGCTACACCTTC CASSAEGAGTGDYGYTF
- TRBJ2-5 TRBV20-1 TRBD2 TGCAGTGCTAGAGATCCGGCGGGGGGGCGTCAAGAGACCCAGTACTTC CSARDPAGGRQETQYF
- TRBJ1-2 TRBV6-5 - TGTGCCAGCAGTTGGGGTTCCGGCTACACCTTC CASSWGSGYTF
- TRBJ2-7 TRBV7-2 TRBD2 TGTGCCAGCAGCTTAGACGAGACTAGCGGGAGTAGTGAGCAGTACTTC CASSLDETSGSSEQYF
once TRBJ1-4 TRBV7-9 - TGTGCCAGCAGCGGGGGGGCAGGCGTTAATGAAAAACTGTTTTTT CASSGGAGVNEKLFF
- TRBJ2-7 TRBV7-2 TRBD2 TGTGCCAGCAGCTACGGACTAGCGGGAGGAGCGTACGAGCAGTACTTC CASSYGLAGGAYEQYF
many TRBJ2-2 TRBV10-2 - TGCGCCAGCAGTGAGTCGAGTTTTGTCGGGGAGCTGTTTTTT CASSESSFVGELFF
many TRBJ2-5 TRBV7-8 - TGTGCCAGCGGACTCGAGACCCAGTACTTC CASGLETQYF
- TRBJ1-2 TRBV7-9 TRBD1 TGTGCCAGCAGCGGGACAGGGGGCAATCGGGACTATGGCTACACCTTC CASSGTGGNRDYGYTF
- TRBJ1-5 TRBV20-1 TRBD1 TGCAGTGCTAAAGTAGCCGACAGGGCCCAAGAGACCCAGCATTTT CSAKVADRAQETQHF
many TRBJ1-2 TRBV19 - TGTGCCAGTAGTATTGAGCGGCAAGGCTATGGCTACACCTTC CASSIERQGYGYTF
- TRBJ1-1 TRBV7-9 TRBD1 TGTGCCAGCAGCTTAGACAGGGGCGGCCCTGAAGCTTTCTTT CASSLDRGGPEAFF
- TRBJ1-5 TRBV29-1 TRBD1 TGCAGCGTTGCGGGAGGGACAGGGGATCAGCCCCAGCATTTT CSVAGGTGDQPQHF
- TRBJ2-2 TRBV2 - TGTGCCAGCCAGACAGGGAACACCGGGGAGCTGTTTTTT CASQTGNTGELFF
- TRBJ2-7 TRBV20-1 - TGCAGTGCTGGCGAAGACTACGAGCAGTACTTC CSAGEDYEQYF